The T cell receptor (beta chain) described here comes from a study of low-dose radiotherapy and immunotherapy resistance in tumors. Turning to the study itself: Cohort 2 patients were irradiated with 1 Gy every two weeks, reaching 13 Gy over 26 weeks. Cyclophosphamide was given intravenously at 200 mg/m2 every two weeks, and each dose came one day before radiation and immunotherapy.

The time point: after trial treatment. Treatment defined: LDRT plus nivolumab, ipilimumab, low-dose cyclophosphamide and aspirin (RACIN trial). Donors were given nivolumab, ipilimumab, aspirin, low-dose cyclophosphamide and low-dose radiotherapy. Priming of first-strand cDNA relied on TRAV- and TRBV-specific primers (covering alpha and beta chains). The TCRs were subjected to amplification over roughly 18 PCR cycles employing a constant-region primer in conjunction with a V-primer adapter. TCRdb reprocessed the reads via MiXCR and lists one record per CDR3 protein. The sample holds approximately 80,000 distinct CDR3 sequences, about a sixth seen once. On this clonotype itself: A read error is the likely source, as a far larger clone sits one nucleotide away.

After removal of 11 bases from V and 4 bases from J, the junction contained 11 bases not matched to a gene. Germline loops: CDR1 MDHEN, CDR2 SYDVKM. The CDR3 runs to 15 residues. The gene calls are TRBV28 and TRBJ2-1; 10 bases are shared with TRBD2. This material consisted of PBMCs, taken after low-dose radiotherapy plus immunotherapy. The receptor was isolated from a male donor with prostate cancer. CDR3 residues: CASSEPSGSYNEQFF. CDR3 DNA sequence: TGTGCCTCCAGTGAACCTAGCGGGAGTTACAATGAGCAGTTCTTC.